This is a list of T cell receptor beta chains from one sample in a study of cytomegalovirus exposure and HLA in healthy donors. The table came from immunoSEQ multiplex PCR; TCRdb's copy has only in-frame clones and leaves some out. In the table there are about 130,000 clones, roughly nine tenths of which are singletons. The sequenced sample consisted of PBMCs. These receptor sequences come from a woman younger than 30 in good health and CMV-seropositive. The CDR3 runs from the conserved cysteine through the conserved F or W.

J,length,V,CDR3
TRBJ2-2,22,TRBV9,CASSGYHLAERGGRINTGELFF
TRBJ1-2,14,TRBV5-4,CASSLPAGFYGYTF
TRBJ1-4,13,TRBV2,CASMYRGSEKLFF
TRBJ2-5,14,TRBV9,CASSVSGRGETQYF
TRBJ1-2,15,TRBV19,CASTSSWTKSYGYTF
TRBJ1-2,14,TRBV28,CASNLESTFYGYTF
TRBJ2-7,15,TRBV4-1,CASSQVGTEYYEQYF
TRBJ2-7,14,TRBV6-5,CASSYLGRSYEQYF
TRBJ2-7,15,TRBV7-9,CASSSSGTGPREQYF
TRBJ1-4,11,TRBV5-4,CASSSTGELFF
TRBJ1-6,16,TRBV9,CASSPALGQGGSPLHF
TRBJ1-1,15,TRBV6-5,CASRWTGGLNTEAFF
TRBJ1-2,15,TRBV7-9,CASSRTGGSNYGYTF
TRBJ1-3,19,TRBV28,CASSLPYRQAGSSGNTIYF
TRBJ1-6,14,TRBV4-1,CASSQEGRFSPLHF
TRBJ2-6,16,TRBV19,CASSTIREIGANVLTF
TRBJ2-3,13,TRBV6-6,CASSLDLADTQYF
TRBJ1-5,18,TRBV6-1,CASSEARIGGTSNQPQHF
TRBJ2-1,15,TRBV6-5,CASSKQGATYNEQFF
TRBJ1-5,14,TRBV27,CASSRRYSNQPQHF
TRBJ1-2,13,TRBV7-8,CASSPTGNYGYTF
TRBJ2-3,16,TRBV7-9,CASSPLLGVSTDTQYF
TRBJ1-2,12,TRBV29-1,CSVGQGWDGYTF
TRBJ2-6,20,TRBV14,CASSHPSSGGSFSGANVLTF
TRBJ2-7,12,TRBV6-5,CASKRGGGEQYF
TRBJ1-2,13,TRBV11-2,CASSRGTVYGYTF
TRBJ2-3,15,TRBV11-2,CASSLDSAGTDTQYF
TRBJ1-4,13,TRBV7-2,CASSFQTGEKLFF
TRBJ2-2,13,TRBV2,CARRQGYTGELFF
TRBJ2-7,14,TRBV11-2,CASSLLAVGHEQYF
TRBJ2-5,16,TRBV11-2,CASSLGSAGFLETQYF
TRBJ2-3,17,TRBV21-1,CASSKEEGLAVTDTQYF
TRBJ2-7,19,TRBV29-1,CSVEDGFRGTGTGASEQYF
TRBJ1-2,14,TRBV2,CASSDGTGIIGYTF
TRBJ1-5,13,TRBV6-8,CSLPRGSNQPQHF
TRBJ1-1,13,TRBV14,CASSQTEMAEAFF
TRBJ1-1,16,TRBV4-1,CASSQQTGLGYTEAFF